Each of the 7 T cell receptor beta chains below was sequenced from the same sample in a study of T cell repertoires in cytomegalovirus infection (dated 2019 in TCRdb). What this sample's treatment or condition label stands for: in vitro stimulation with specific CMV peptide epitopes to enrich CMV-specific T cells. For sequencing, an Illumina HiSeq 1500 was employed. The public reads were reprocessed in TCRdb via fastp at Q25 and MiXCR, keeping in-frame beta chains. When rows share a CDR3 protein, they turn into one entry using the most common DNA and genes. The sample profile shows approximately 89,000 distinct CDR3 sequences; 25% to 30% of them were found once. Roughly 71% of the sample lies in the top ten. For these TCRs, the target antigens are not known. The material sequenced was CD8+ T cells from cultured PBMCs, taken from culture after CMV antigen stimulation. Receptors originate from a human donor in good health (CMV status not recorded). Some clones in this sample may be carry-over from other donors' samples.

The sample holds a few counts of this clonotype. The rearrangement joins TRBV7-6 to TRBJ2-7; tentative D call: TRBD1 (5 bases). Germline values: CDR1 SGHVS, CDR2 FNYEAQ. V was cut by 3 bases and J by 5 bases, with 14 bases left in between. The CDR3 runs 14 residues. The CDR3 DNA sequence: TGTGCCAGCAGCTTTGGGGCATATTCAGACGAGCAGTACTTC. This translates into CASSFGAYSDEQYF.

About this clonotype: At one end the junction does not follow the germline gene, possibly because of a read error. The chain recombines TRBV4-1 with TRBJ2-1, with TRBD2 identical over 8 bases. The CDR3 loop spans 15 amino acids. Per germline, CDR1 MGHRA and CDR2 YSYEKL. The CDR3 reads CASSPWTSSHNEQFF. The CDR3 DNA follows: TGCGCCAGCAGCCCCTGGACTAGCTCCCACAATGAGCAGTTCTTC.

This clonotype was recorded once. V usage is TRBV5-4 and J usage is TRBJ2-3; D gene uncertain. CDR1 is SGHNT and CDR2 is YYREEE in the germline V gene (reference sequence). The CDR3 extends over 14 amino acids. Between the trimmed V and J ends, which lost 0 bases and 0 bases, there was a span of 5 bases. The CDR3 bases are TGTGCCAGCAGCTTGGACAAAAGCACAGATACGCAGTATTTT. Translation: CASSLDKSTDTQYF.

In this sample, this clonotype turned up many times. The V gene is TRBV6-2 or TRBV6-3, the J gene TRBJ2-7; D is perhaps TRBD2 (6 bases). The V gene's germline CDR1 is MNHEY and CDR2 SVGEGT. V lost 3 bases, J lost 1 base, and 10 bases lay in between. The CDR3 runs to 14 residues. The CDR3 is CASSYGLSSYEQYF. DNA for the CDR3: TGTGCCAGCAGTTATGGACTATCATCCTACGAGCAGTACTTC.

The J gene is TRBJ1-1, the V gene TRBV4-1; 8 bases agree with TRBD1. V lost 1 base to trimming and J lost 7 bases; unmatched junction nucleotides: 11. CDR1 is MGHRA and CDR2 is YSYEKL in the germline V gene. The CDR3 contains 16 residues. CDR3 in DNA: TGCGCCAGCAGCCAAGTATATGGCAGGGGGCGAGGTGAAGCTTTCTTT. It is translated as CASSQVYGRGRGEAFF.

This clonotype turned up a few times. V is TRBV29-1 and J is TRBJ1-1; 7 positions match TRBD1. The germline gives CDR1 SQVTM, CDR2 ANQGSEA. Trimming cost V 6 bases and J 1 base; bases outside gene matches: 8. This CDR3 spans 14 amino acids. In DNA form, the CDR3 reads TGCAGCGTGGGGGCCGGACAGGAGAACACTGAAGCTTTCTTT. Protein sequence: CSVGAGQENTEAFF.

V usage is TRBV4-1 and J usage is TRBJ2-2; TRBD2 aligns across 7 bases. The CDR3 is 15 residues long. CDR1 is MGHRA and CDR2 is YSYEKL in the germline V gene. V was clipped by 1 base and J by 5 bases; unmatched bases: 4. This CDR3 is CASSQAWGGTGELFF. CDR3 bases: TGCGCCAGCAGCCAAGCCTGGGGAGGGACCGGGGAGCTGTTTTTT.